The present TCR beta chain was sequenced within a study of blood T cell repertoires in COVID-19. J lost 4 bases, V lost 5 bases, and 3 bases had no gene match. CDR3 length: 14 amino acids. Germline V gene data show CDR1 as MNHEY and CDR2 as SVGEGT. This clone appeared once. Assay: immunoSEQ multiplex PCR; the TCRdb copy retains only in-frame clones and omits some. The repertoire includes under 250,000 clones, 88% of them detected once, and less than 3.5% sits in the top ten. This receptor was identified in a woman in her sixties or seventies with acute or convalescent COVID-19. V usage is TRBV6-2 or TRBV6-3 and J usage is TRBJ2-1; 9 bases map to TRBD2. Material for sequencing was peripheral blood. CDR3 bases: TGTGCCAGCAGTAGACTAGCGGCATACAATGAGCAGTTCTTC. This sequence encodes CASSRLAAYNEQFF.